A single T cell receptor beta chain is shown here with its context. V was clipped by 1 base and J by 5 bases, with 9 bases between them. This CDR3 is built from 13 residues. CDR1 SGHRS and CDR2 YFSETQ come from the germline V gene. This record belongs to a study of human T cells and chemical hapten exposure. Total RNA extraction was carried out from unfractionated whole blood. Each cDNA molecule in the library carried unique molecular identifiers. TCRdb reanalysed the 5' RACE reads using MiXCR and keeps one entry per CDR3 protein. The sample carries 110,000 or so distinct CDR3 sequences, 15% to 20% recorded once.

The genes are TRBV5-1 and TRBJ1-1, with D perhaps matching TRBD1 (6 bases). The sequence derives from a human donor in good health. The CDR3 spells CASSLIRGTEAFF. The CDR3 nucleotides are TGCGCCAGCAGCTTGATCAGGGGTACTGAAGCTTTCTTT.